This T cell receptor (beta chain) was captured in a study of shared clonotypes between healthy human individuals. CDR1 is KGHSH, CDR2 LQKENI, per germline. There are 13 residues in the CDR3. V lost 3 bases to trimming and J lost 3 bases, with 8 bases between them. Genomic DNA for unsorted samples was obtained from about 88 million PBMCs. Repertoires were generated with immunoSEQ multiplex PCR, while TCRdb's copy carries only in-frame clones and drops some. The sample has 500,000 to 650,000 clones, around three quarters seen once; the top ten hold 12%. The receptor was isolated from a woman in her 40s in good health. Some clones in this sample may be carry-over from other donors' samples. The sample consisted of PBMCs. The chain couples TRBV18 to TRBJ1-1; D unclear. The CDR3 sequence is CASSPWRDTEAFF. Here the CDR3 DNA reads TGTGCCAGCTCACCGTGGCGCGACACTGAAGCTTTCTTT.